This T cell receptor beta chain stems from a study of blood T cells in healthy people across ages. The J segment lost 2 bases and the V segment lost 6 bases, leaving 4 bases of the junction unmatched. Germline CDR1 reads MGHRA; CDR2 reads YSYEKL. The CDR3 contains 15 residues. PCR was performed a second time for about 7 to 11 cycles using a sample-barcoded 5' primer and a J-beta primer mix. TCRdb re-called the 5' RACE reads through MiXCR, storing one row per CDR3 protein. The sample includes about 800,000 distinct CDR3 sequences, more than 35% of them seen just once. This TCR came from an elderly man in good health. V usage is TRBV4-1 and J usage is TRBJ1-5, with 10 positions matching TRBD1. The specimen was blood. As DNA, the CDR3 is TGCGCCAGCAGGCCGACAGGGGGCCGCAATCAGCCCCAGCATTTT. This codes for CASRPTGGRNQPQHF.